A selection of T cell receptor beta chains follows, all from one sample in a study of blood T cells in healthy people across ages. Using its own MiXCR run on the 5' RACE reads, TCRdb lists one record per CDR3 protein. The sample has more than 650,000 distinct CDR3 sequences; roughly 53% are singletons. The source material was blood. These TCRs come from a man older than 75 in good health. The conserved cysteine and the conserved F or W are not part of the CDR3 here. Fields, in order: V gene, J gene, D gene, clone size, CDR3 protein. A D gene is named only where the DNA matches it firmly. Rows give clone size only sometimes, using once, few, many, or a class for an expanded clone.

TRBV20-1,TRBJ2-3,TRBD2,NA,SARDLGSGGSGDTQY
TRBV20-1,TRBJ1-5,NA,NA,SARDPGRLNQPQH
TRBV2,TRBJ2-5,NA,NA,ASSEGWQAQETQY
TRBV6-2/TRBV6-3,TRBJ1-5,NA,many,ASSYSLQGAYSNQPQH
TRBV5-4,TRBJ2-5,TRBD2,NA,ASSEYLAGAETQY
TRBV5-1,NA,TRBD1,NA,ASSKGTGGLEQY
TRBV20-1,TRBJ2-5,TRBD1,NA,SADRQGASETQY
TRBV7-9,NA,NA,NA,ASSLRALEQY
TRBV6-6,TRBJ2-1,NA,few,AISRSSYNEQF
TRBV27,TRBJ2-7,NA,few,ASSLERPGTYEQY
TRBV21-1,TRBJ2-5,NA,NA,ASRTYPGLAAYQETQY
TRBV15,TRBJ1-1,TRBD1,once,ATSRGDRLEAF
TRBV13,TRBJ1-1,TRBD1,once,ASSSLAPQGSTEAF
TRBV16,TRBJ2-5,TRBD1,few,ASSQWDRGPQY
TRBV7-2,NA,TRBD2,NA,ASSLRAGGGEQY
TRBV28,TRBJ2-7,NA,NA,ASNTGSSYEQY
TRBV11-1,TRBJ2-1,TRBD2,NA,ASSLNPAGGYNEQF
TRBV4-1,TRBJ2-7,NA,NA,ASSPTGDTHYEQY
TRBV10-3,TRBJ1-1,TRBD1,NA,AIQGEGAKGLNTEAF
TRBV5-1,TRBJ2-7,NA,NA,ASSPNTYEQY
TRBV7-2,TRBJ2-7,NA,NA,ASSSRGSGYEQY
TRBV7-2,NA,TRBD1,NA,ASSPGQGARRGKETQY
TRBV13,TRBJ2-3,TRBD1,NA,ACSFYGTGDSDTQY
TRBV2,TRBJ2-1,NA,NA,ASKDGVYEQF
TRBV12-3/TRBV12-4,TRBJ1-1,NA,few,ASSFGVLTEAF
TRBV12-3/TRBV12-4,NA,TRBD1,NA,ASSSLDRGPTYEQY
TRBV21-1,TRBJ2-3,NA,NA,ASSKEAGGVTDTQY
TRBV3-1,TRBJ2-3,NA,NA,ASSPLEGDTQY
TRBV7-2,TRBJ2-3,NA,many,ASSLDSRYAY
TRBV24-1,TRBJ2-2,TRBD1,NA,ATSEITGAMTGELF
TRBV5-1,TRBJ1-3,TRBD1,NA,ASSVGTEGNTIY
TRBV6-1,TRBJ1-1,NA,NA,ASSEGLGRADPRRAF
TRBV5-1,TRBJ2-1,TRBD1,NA,ASSLDRLREQF
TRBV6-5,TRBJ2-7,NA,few,ASSATGYNYEQY
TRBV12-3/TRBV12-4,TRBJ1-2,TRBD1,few,ASSASRQGSMSYT
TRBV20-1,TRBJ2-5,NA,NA,SRYRDVEETQY
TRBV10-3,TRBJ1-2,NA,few,AISDNLRNYGYT
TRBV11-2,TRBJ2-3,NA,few,ASTFYRAGGTDTQY
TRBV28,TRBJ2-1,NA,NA,ASSEPRDFYNEQF
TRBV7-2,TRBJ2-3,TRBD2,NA,ASSPTSSGIGNTQY
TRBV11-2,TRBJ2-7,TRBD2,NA,ASSLDRNYGRAPYEQY
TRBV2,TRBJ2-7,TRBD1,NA,ASATGTGGHEQY
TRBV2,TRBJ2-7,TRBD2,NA,ASTPYQTSGRIGEQY
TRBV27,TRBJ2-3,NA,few,ASSSFFGEVDTQY
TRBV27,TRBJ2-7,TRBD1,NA,ASTGQGKYEQY
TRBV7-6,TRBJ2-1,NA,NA,ASTAGPLAWETSSPKQF
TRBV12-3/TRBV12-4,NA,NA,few,ASSLPLGAQYEQY
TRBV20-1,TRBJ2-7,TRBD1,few,SANPGTGGGEQY
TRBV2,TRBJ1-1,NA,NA,ASSVVGRNTEAF
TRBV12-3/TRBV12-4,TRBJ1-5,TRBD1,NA,ASSLGAGGVLGPDQPQH
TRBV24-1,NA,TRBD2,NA,ATSDPGSGRDEQY